Shown below are 17 T cell receptor beta chains from a single sample sequenced in a study of T cells in Graves' hyperthyroidism and ophthalmopathy. Amplification yielded TCR beta CDR3 regions, with RNA transcripts as the source. First-round RT-PCR of the TCR CDR3 relied on the HTBI primer set. Via MiXCR, TCRdb re-called the multiplex PCR reads, giving one row per CDR3 protein. The table includes some 300,000 distinct CDR3 sequences, about 14% detected once. The specimen sequenced was blood. These receptors all come from a woman aged 30 to 39 with Graves' hyperthyroidism that later progressed to Graves' ophthalmopathy.

This clonotype occurred a few times. A read error may explain this, as a much larger clone is one base away. V usage is TRBV7-6 and J usage is TRBJ2-5; D gene uncertain. The CDR3 loop spans 12 amino acids. Looked up from germline, CDR1 is SGHVS and CDR2 is FNYEAQ. CDR3 residues: CASSGFQEAQYF. CDR3 coding DNA: TGTGCCAGCAGCGGTTTCCAAGAGGCCCAGTACTTC.

The table lists this clonotype with many counts. This sequence joins TRBV28 and TRBJ2-1; no firm D call. The V gene's germline CDR1 is MDHEN and CDR2 SYDVKM. The length of the CDR3 is 14 residues. V dropped 5 bases and J dropped 8 bases, with 16 bases sitting between them. CDR3 protein: CASSPLTQRHEQFF. In DNA form, the CDR3 reads TGTGCCAGCAGTCCCCTAACCCAGAGGCATGAGCAGTTCTTC.

A few counts support this clonotype. No DNA is shown, since the ends of the CDR3 on it are uncertain; the CDR3 is the one TCRdb lists. The chain links TRBV20-1 to TRBJ2-2; TRBD2, the D gene given by the table, was not confirmed from the DNA. CDR1 and CDR2 from the germline V gene are DFQATT and SNEGSKA (reference sequence). The CDR3 is 14 amino acids long, termini counted. The CDR3 region is CSARVASPGWSCFF.

This clonotype has a count of ten or more. CDR3 loop: CASSYSSLSPLHF. The CDR3 DNA sequence: TGTGCCAGCAGTTACTCGAGTCTCTCACCCCTCCACTTT. V gene TRBV6-5 combines with J gene TRBJ1-6; D unclear. The CDR3 covers 13 residues. Germline V gene data show CDR1 as MNHEY and CDR2 as SVGAGI. The V end lost 0 bases, the J end lost 10 bases, and 7 bases lay between the germline ends.

This clonotype has ten or more counts. DNA for the CDR3: TGTGCCAGCCAAGCGGGTCGCGCACTTACTAACACTGAAGCTTTCTTT. Amino acids: CASQAGRALTNTEAFF. The chain employs TRBV28 and TRBJ1-1; no reliable D call. The V gene's germline CDR1 is MDHEN and CDR2 SYDVKM. The V and J ends lost 8 bases and 2 bases respectively, with 21 bases between them. The CDR3 runs 16 residues.

Comment on this clonotype: A much larger clonotype is one base distant, so this may be a read error. The J gene is TRBJ2-2, the V gene TRBV7-3; D ambiguous. The CDR3 sequence is 12 residues long. The germline V gene encodes CDR1 SGHTA and CDR2 FQGTGA. The germline V and J ends were trimmed by 4 bases and 7 bases, with 7 bases remaining between them. The CDR3 sequence: CASSSYGGELFF. The CDR3 DNA sequence: TGTGCCAGCAGCTCCTATGGCGGGGAGCTGTTTTTT.

At least ten counts were recorded for this clonotype. The V gene is TRBV6-1, the J gene TRBJ2-7; 9 bases are a match to TRBD2. V shed 5 bases, J shed 5 bases, and the junction held 4 bases outside the gene matches. The germline V gene encodes CDR1 MNHNS and CDR2 SASEGT. This CDR3 is built from 13 residues. Written as DNA, the CDR3 is TGTGCCAGCAGTTCACAGCGGGAGGACGAGCAGTACTTC. Encoded protein: CASSSQREDEQYF.

This clonotype has more than one count but fewer than ten. The rearrangement uses TRBV6-2 or TRBV6-3 and TRBJ2-7; TRBD1 matches at 7 bases. V lost 6 bases and J lost 1; bases outside the gene matches: 6. The CDR3 loop spans 14 amino acids. Germline assignment: CDR1 MNHEY and CDR2 SVGEGT. CDR3 DNA: TGTGCCAGCAGAACCCTGGGACAGTCCTACGAGCAGTACTTC. Protein sequence: CASRTLGQSYEQYF.

This clonotype appeared a single time. Given a much more abundant clone one base away, this may be a read error. The chain carries TRBV11-3 and TRBJ2-1; 7 nucleotides match TRBD1. CDR1 and CDR2 (germline): SGHNT, YENEEA. CDR3 length: 16 residues. Germline trimming cut 4 bases from V and 9 bases from J; bases unmatched to any gene: 15. The CDR3 nucleotides are TGTGCCAGCAGCTCCAGGGGGACGGGTGCTCGGGGTGAGCAGTTCTTC. This codes for CASSSRGTGARGEQFF. Drawing the rest from reference TRBV11-3 and TRBJ2-1, the complete variable domain is EAGVVQSPRYKIIEKKQPVAFWCNPISGHNTLYWYLQNLGQGPELLIRYENEEAVDDSQLPKDRFSAERLKGVDSTLKIQPAELGDSAVYLCASSSRGTGARGEQFFGPGTRLTVL.

V usage is TRBV7-9 and J usage is TRBJ2-7, with 8 bases fitting TRBD2. This CDR3 region has 15 residues. J was trimmed by 7 bases and V by 7 bases; bases with no gene match: 15. CDR1 is SEHNR, CDR2 FQNEAQ, per germline (reference sequence). CDR3 residues: CASNPSGSLREEQYF. The CDR3 DNA sequence: TGTGCCAGCAACCCCAGCGGGAGCCTGCGGGAGGAGCAGTACTTC.

This clonotype was seen many times. This rearrangement joins TRBV20-1 to TRBJ2-7; D possibly corresponds to TRBD1 (7 bases). This CDR3 comprises 12 residues. V was clipped by 5 bases and J by 9 bases, with 17 bases between them. Germline lookup yields CDR1 DFQATT and CDR2 SNEGSKA (reference sequence). The CDR3 spells CSAAGGGLGQYF. CDR3 bases: TGCAGTGCTGCAGGGGGAGGTCTCGGGCAGTACTTC.

This chain links TRBV9 with TRBJ1-3; no clear D. The CDR3 runs 15 residues. Germline lookup yields CDR1 SGDLS and CDR2 YYNGEE. Trimming took 4 bases from V and 0 from J, leaving 11 bases between them. CDR3 nucleotides: TGTGCCAGCAGCTCCGGACGGGGCTCTGGAAACACCATATATTTT. It is translated as CASSSGRGSGNTIYF.

About this clonotype itself: One end of the junction is discordant with germline, which a read error may explain. The genes are TRBV6-5 and TRBJ2-1, with 7 bases fitting TRBD1. Germline loops: CDR1 MNHEY, CDR2 SVGAGI. The CDR3 covers 15 residues. The CDR3 coding sequence is TGTGCCAGCAGTGACTCACCGGGACAGCCCAATGAGCAGTTCTTC. Encoded protein: CASSDSPGQPNEQFF.

The sample holds a few counts of this clonotype. The chain has TRBV19 and TRBJ2-1; D is possibly TRBD1 (9 bases). V was shortened by 10 bases and J by 9 bases, with 22 bases between the two germline ends. The CDR3 has 14 residues. Germline V gene lookup returns CDR1 LNHDA and CDR2 SQIVND (reference sequence). CDR3 nucleotides: TGTGCCACGGGAGGGGACAGGGTCGGCGGTGAGCAGTTCTTC. It is translated as CATGGDRVGGEQFF.

Many counts were recorded for this clonotype. The chain links TRBV7-9 to TRBJ1-1, with D perhaps matching TRBD1 (5 bases). V lost 5 bases, J lost 3 bases, and 19 bases lay in between. Germline V gene lookup returns CDR1 SEHNR and CDR2 FQNEAQ (reference sequence). The CDR3 is 16 residues long. The CDR3, as DNA: TGTGCCAGCAGCCCGCCGGGGCAGGGATTCTACACTGAAGCTTTCTTT. Amino acid sequence: CASSPPGQGFYTEAFF. The variable domain in full, completed from reference TRBV7-9 and TRBJ1-1, reads DTGVSQNPRHKITKRGQNVTFRCDPISEHNRLYWYRQTLGQGPEFLTYFQNEAQLEKSRLLSDRFSAERPKGSFSTLEIQRTEQGDSAMYLCASSPPGQGFYTEAFFGQGTRLTVV.

The V and J genes are TRBV2 and TRBJ2-1, with 11 nucleotides matching TRBD2. The CDR3 runs 13 residues. Germline V gives CDR1 SNHLY, CDR2 FYNNEI. Losses at the gene ends were 8 bases for V and 6 bases for J; bases not matched to a gene: 3. CDR3 in amino acids: CASFLAGGNEQFF. For the CDR3, the DNA is TGTGCCAGCTTTCTAGCGGGGGGCAATGAGCAGTTCTTC.

This clonotype was counted only a few times. The rearrangement uses TRBV4-2 and TRBJ2-2; D perhaps matches TRBD1 (5 bases). Germline CDR1 and CDR2: LGHNA and YNFKEQ. Trimming cost V 8 bases and J 9 bases, with 10 bases left between them. The CDR3 is 11 amino acids. Written as DNA, the CDR3 is TGTGCCAGCCAAGGGGCCCGGGAGCTGTTTTTT. It codes for CASQGARELFF.